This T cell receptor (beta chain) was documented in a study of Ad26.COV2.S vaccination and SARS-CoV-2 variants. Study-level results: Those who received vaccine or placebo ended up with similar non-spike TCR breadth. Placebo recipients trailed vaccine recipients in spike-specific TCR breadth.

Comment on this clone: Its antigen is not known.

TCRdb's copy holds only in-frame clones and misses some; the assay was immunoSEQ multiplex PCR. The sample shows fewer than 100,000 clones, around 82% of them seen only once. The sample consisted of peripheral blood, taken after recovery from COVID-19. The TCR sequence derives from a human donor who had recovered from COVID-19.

CDR3 loop: CASSELGTGSNQPQHF. As DNA, the CDR3 is TGTGCCAGCAGTGAATTAGGGACAGGGTCCAATCAGCCCCAGCATTTT. The chain carries TRBV25-1 and TRBJ1-5, with 9 nucleotides matching TRBD1. The CDR3 is 16 residues long. Trimming removed 1 base from V and 3 bases from J; junction bases left unmatched: 4. From germline, CDR1 is MGHDK and CDR2 SYGVNS.